The entry that follows covers one T cell receptor (beta chain) sequence. The antigen is undetermined. This sample was taken from a study of blood T cells in healthy people across ages. The study, taken as a whole, reports: Diversity of TCR beta correlated strongly with naive T cell percentage. Comparison with aged donors showed that long-lived donors had more naive CD4+ cells and higher diversity.

Sample-barcoded 5' priming and a J-beta primer mix drove a second PCR of roughly 6 to 12 cycles. TCRdb analysed the 5' RACE reads with MiXCR anew, one entry per CDR3 protein. The sample contains some 1.4 million distinct CDR3 sequences, approximately 42% of which appear only once. V was clipped by 9 bases and J by 2 bases, with 14 bases between them. The germline gives CDR1 MNHNS, CDR2 SASEGT. The CDR3 sequence is 13 residues long. This chain joins TRBV6-1 and TRBJ2-7; D is perhaps TRBD1 (5 bases). Sequencing was carried out using blood. The TCR sequence derives from a woman aged 18-30 years in good health. The CDR3 DNA follows: TGTGCCAGTAGGACAACCCCTGCCTACGAGCAGTACTTC. Protein product: CASRTTPAYEQYF.